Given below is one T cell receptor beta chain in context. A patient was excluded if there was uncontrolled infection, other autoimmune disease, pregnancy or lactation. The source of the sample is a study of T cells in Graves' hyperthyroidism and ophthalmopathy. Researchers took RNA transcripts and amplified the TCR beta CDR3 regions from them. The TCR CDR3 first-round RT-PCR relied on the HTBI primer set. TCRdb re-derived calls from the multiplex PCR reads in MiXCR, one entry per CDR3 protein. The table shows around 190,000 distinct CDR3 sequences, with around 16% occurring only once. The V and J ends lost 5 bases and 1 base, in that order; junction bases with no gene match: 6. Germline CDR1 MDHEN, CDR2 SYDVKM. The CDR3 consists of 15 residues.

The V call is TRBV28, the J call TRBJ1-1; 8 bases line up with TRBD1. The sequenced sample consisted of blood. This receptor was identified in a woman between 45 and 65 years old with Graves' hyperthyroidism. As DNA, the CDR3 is TGTGCCAGCAGTGATCCAGGGGGCGGGAACACTGAAGCTTTCTTT. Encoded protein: CASSDPGGGNTEAFF.